Below, 22 T cell receptor beta chains from the same sample are listed, as sequenced in a study of T cells after yellow fever vaccination. TCRdb used MiXCR to reprocess the 5' RACE reads, holding one entry per CDR3 protein. The sample lists some 390,000 distinct CDR3 sequences; around 6.4% were seen once. Source: PBMCs, taken 5 days after the yellow fever booster vaccination. The receptors come from a man younger than 40 who received the YFV17D yellow fever vaccine.

This clonotype was observed many times. The rearrangement uses TRBV6-2 or TRBV6-3 and TRBJ2-5; D is ambiguous. The V and J ends lost 4 bases and 2 bases respectively, with 11 bases between them. Germline V gene sequence: CDR1 MNHEY, CDR2 SVGEGT. The CDR3 has 14 amino acids. The CDR3 spells CASSWFHGQETQYF. The CDR3 DNA follows: TGTGCCAGCAGTTGGTTTCATGGTCAAGAGACCCAGTACTTC.

This clonotype was picked up a small number of times. The rearrangement joins TRBV5-1 to TRBJ2-5; possibly TRBD1 or TRBD2 for D (6 bases each). The CDR3 contains 15 residues. Germline V gives CDR1 SGHRS, CDR2 YFSETQ. Trimming stripped 3 bases from V and 7 bases from J, with 19 bases between. CDR3 residues: CASSYNRDSAVTQYF. DNA of the CDR3: TGCGCCAGCAGCTATAACAGGGACTCGGCCGTGACCCAGTACTTC. Based on the CDR3 plus reference TRBV5-1 and TRBJ2-5, the full variable domain is KAGVTQTPRYLIKTRGQQVTLSCSPISGHRSVSWYQQTPGQGLQFLFEYFSETQRNKGNFPGRFSGRQFSNSRSEMNVSTLELGDSALYLCASSYNRDSAVTQYFGPGTRLLVL.

The chain couples TRBV14 to TRBJ2-5; the D is unclear. Per germline, CDR1 SGHDN and CDR2 FVKESK. The V and J ends lost 1 base and 5 bases respectively, with 11 bases between them. The CDR3 loop spans 14 amino acids. Here the CDR3 reads CASSQARFPETQYF. CDR3 sequence (DNA): TGTGCCAGCAGCCAAGCCCGGTTCCCGGAGACCCAGTACTTC.

This clonotype was detected a few times. J is TRBJ2-7 and V is TRBV7-9, with 7 positions matching TRBD2. With V trimmed by 4 bases and J by 2 bases, 14 bases remained unmatched. Germline CDR1 is SEHNR and CDR2 is FQNEAQ (reference sequence). The CDR3 extends over 17 amino acids. CDR3 region: CASSWGGGLGSTYEQYF. For the CDR3, the DNA is TGTGCCAGCAGCTGGGGGGGGGGATTGGGTTCAACCTACGAGCAGTACTTC.

This clonotype was recorded at least ten times. V and J are TRBV30 and TRBJ2-7; D is ambiguous. Trimming shortened V by 5 bases and J by 0 bases, and 8 bases separated the two germline ends. Per the germline V gene, CDR1 is GTSNPN and CDR2 is SVGIG (reference sequence). The CDR3 has 12 residues. The CDR3 DNA is TGTGCCTGGGCCAAGCGCTCCTACGAGCAGTACTTC. Amino acid sequence: CAWAKRSYEQYF.

This clonotype was observed many times. This chain uses TRBV20-1 with TRBJ2-5; the match to TRBD1 covers 7 bases. Germline values: CDR1 DFQATT, CDR2 SNEGSKA (reference sequence). CDR3 size: 14 residues. The ends lost 6 bases at V and 1 base at J; junction bases unmatched: 8. The CDR3 here is CSAVDRPFQETQYF. DNA of the CDR3: TGCAGTGCCGTGGACAGGCCGTTCCAAGAGACCCAGTACTTC.

V usage is TRBV29-1 and J usage is TRBJ2-7, with D possibly matching TRBD1 (6 bases). CDR1 is SQVTM and CDR2 is ANQGSEA in the germline V gene. The CDR3 is 14 amino acids. V was clipped by 4 bases and J by 2 bases, with 15 bases between them. The CDR3 region is CSVGDSQGPYEQYF. CDR3 DNA sequence: TGCAGCGTTGGCGATTCACAGGGACCCTACGAGCAGTACTTC.

The sample holds a few counts of this clonotype. The chain recombines TRBV9 with TRBJ2-2; D unresolved. V lost 0 bases, J lost 5 bases, and 11 bases lay in between. Per the germline V gene, CDR1 is SGDLS and CDR2 is YYNGEE. The CDR3 covers 15 residues. CDR3 sequence (DNA): TGTGCCAGCAGCGTAGAGGGCAGGTGGACCGGGGAGCTGTTTTTT. Encoded protein: CASSVEGRWTGELFF.

This clonotype was counted ten times or more. The chain recombines TRBV6-2 or TRBV6-3 with TRBJ1-5; 7 bases fit TRBD1. V dropped 4 bases and J dropped 4; count of bases not matched to a gene: 10. This CDR3 comprises 16 residues. Germline V gives CDR1 MNHEY, CDR2 SVGEGT. CDR3 loop: CASSFSRGRGNQPQHF. The CDR3 bases are TGTGCCAGCAGTTTCTCCCGAGGCAGGGGGAATCAGCCCCAGCATTTT.

The chain joins TRBV9 to TRBJ2-5; TRBD1 or TRBD2 may be the D gene (5 bases each). Trimming left V 4 bases short and J 0 bases short, with 10 bases between. The CDR3 runs to 14 residues. Germline assignment: CDR1 SGDLS and CDR2 YYNGEE. The CDR3 loop is CASSRWGNQETQYF. In DNA form, the CDR3 reads TGTGCCAGCAGCCGTTGGGGGAACCAAGAGACCCAGTACTTC.

This clonotype came up many times. This chain uses TRBV3-1 with TRBJ2-1; D is uncertain. The germline V gene has CDR1 LGHDT and CDR2 YNNKEL (reference sequence). V was shortened by 1 base and J by 1 base, with 2 bases between the two germline ends. The CDR3 length is 13 residues. CDR3 nucleotides: TGTGCCAGCAGCCAAGGTTCCTACAATGAGCAGTTCTTC. This codes for CASSQGSYNEQFF.

This chain joins TRBV20-1 and TRBJ2-7; 8 bases are a match to TRBD1. The length of the CDR3 is 13 residues. Germline V gene data show CDR1 as DFQATT and CDR2 as SNEGSKA (reference sequence). Trimming at V came to 5 bases and at J to 3 bases, leaving 6 bases not matched to a gene. The CDR3 sequence is CSAYGTGFYEQYF. The CDR3 region has the DNA TGCAGTGCTTACGGGACAGGCTTCTACGAGCAGTACTTC.

This chain uses TRBV5-1 with TRBJ2-1, with a possible D match to TRBD2 (6 bases). Germline lookup yields CDR1 SGHRS and CDR2 YFSETQ. This CDR3 contains 16 residues. The V and J ends lost 0 bases and 4 bases respectively, with 14 bases between them. Here the CDR3 DNA reads TGCGCCAGCAGCTTGGTTTCGGGGGTTGGGTACAATGAGCAGTTCTTC. Protein product: CASSLVSGVGYNEQFF.

Details on this clonotype: A read error may be the cause here, since a much bigger clone is one base away. The rearrangement uses TRBV10-3 and TRBJ1-4; no clear D. Germline loops: CDR1 ENHRY, CDR2 SYGVKD. V was pared by 5 bases and J by 8 bases, with 9 bases between. The CDR3 runs 12 residues. CDR3 coding DNA: TGTGCCATCAGTACATGGGGAGAAAAACTGTTTTTT. Translation gives CAISTWGEKLFF.

This clonotype showed up many times. Here the CDR3 reads CASSIGGGETQYF. CDR3 coding DNA: TGTGCCAGCAGCATTGGGGGGGGAGAGACCCAGTACTTC. The chain is built from TRBV5-5 and TRBJ2-5; 7 positions agree with TRBD2. The germline gives CDR1 SGHKS, CDR2 YYEKEE (reference sequence). The CDR3 runs to 13 residues. The J segment lost 4 bases and the V segment lost 4 bases, leaving 4 bases of the junction unmatched.

This chain joins TRBV10-3 and TRBJ2-1; D unclear. Per germline, CDR1 ENHRY and CDR2 SYGVKD. The CDR3 has 12 amino acids. V lost 4 bases and J lost 7, with 8 bases in between. CDR3 nucleotides: TGTGCCATCAGTGGGCTGAGGAATGAGCAGTTCTTC. Amino acids: CAISGLRNEQFF.

Ten or more counts support this clonotype. V is TRBV12-3 or TRBV12-4 and J is TRBJ2-2; D is uncertain. Trimming removed 3 bases from V and 2 bases from J, with 4 bases in between. The CDR3 totals 13 residues. The CDR3 reads CASSFGNTGELFF. The CDR3 DNA reads as TGTGCCAGCAGTTTCGGAAACACCGGGGAGCTGTTTTTT.

This clonotype was seen a few times. The V and J genes are TRBV13 and TRBJ2-1; D gene ambiguous. V was trimmed by 4 bases and J by 4 bases, leaving 14 bases between them. The CDR3 is 15 amino acids. In germline, CDR1 is PRHDT, CDR2 FYEKMQ (reference sequence). The CDR3 DNA sequence: TGTGCCAGCAGCTCCCTGGCGACCCTTTACAATGAGCAGTTCTTC. Its protein is CASSSLATLYNEQFF.

The V and J genes are TRBV20-1 and TRBJ2-7, with D unresolved. CDR1 is DFQATT and CDR2 is SNEGSKA in the germline V gene (reference sequence). There are 11 residues in the CDR3. The CDR3 region has the DNA TGCAGCGGAGAAATAGGTCTCGAGCAGTACTTC. The encoded protein is CSGEIGLEQYF.

This chain links TRBV7-3 with TRBJ1-1; a possible D gene is TRBD1 (5 bases). The CDR3 has 15 amino acids. V gave up 5 bases and J gave up 1 base, with 14 bases separating them. Germline loops: CDR1 SGHTA, CDR2 FQGTGA. The CDR3 spells CASSRDPGWNTEAFF. CDR3 DNA: TGTGCCAGCAGCCGGGACCCCGGATGGAACACTGAAGCTTTCTTT.

This chain links TRBV2 with TRBJ2-5; 9 bases line up with TRBD2. Germline lookup yields CDR1 SNHLY and CDR2 FYNNEI. There are 16 residues in the CDR3. V was clipped by 4 bases and J by 4 bases; unmatched bases: 10. This chain's CDR3 is CASSVVGGRASETQYF. The CDR3 coding sequence is TGTGCCAGCAGTGTTGTAGGCGGGAGGGCCTCAGAGACCCAGTACTTC.

CDR3: CASSYTGKAEAFF. The CDR3 nucleotides are TGTGCCAGCAGCTATACAGGGAAGGCTGAAGCTTTCTTT. The rearrangement links TRBV7-2 to TRBJ1-1; possible D gene TRBD1, 6 bases. This CDR3 spans 13 amino acids. With 4 bases removed from V and 6 bases from J, the gap between germline ends came to 12 bases. Germline CDR1 is SGHTA and CDR2 is FQGNSA. The full variable domain, its missing parts supplied by reference TRBV7-2 and TRBJ1-1, is GAGVSQSPSNKVTEKGKDVELRCDPISGHTALYWYRQSLGQGLEFLIYFQGNSAPDKSGLPSDRFSAERTGGSVSTLTIQRTQQEDSAVYLCASSYTGKAEAFFGQGTRLTVV.